Listed here is a single T cell receptor beta chain. Deletions cut 6 bases from V and 3 bases from J, with 12 bases between. CDR3 size: 13 residues. Germline CDR1 and CDR2: MNHEY and SVGAGI. The record originates from a study of blood T cell repertoires in COVID-19. Whole-study context: Material from acute and convalescent COVID-19 was sourced from the United States, Italy and Spain. PBMCs, B-cell-depleted T cells, or T cells were the source of the cDNA or gDNA that made up the material.

Per the authors' pipeline: Researchers report that nucleated cell counts were estimated from reference gene primer amplification. Assay used: immunoSEQ multiplex PCR; TCRdb lists only in-frame clones, some missing. V and J calls and clone size come straight from that table; D and trimming were deduced from the DNA. The data contain about 100,000 clones, 75% to 90% of them seen just once; the ten biggest clones take up more than 1%. Sequences were obtained from peripheral blood. This sequence originates from an elderly man with active or convalescent COVID-19. The J gene is TRBJ2-7, the V gene TRBV6-5; D is perhaps TRBD1 (6 bases). CDR3 sequence: CASSHRAHYEQYF. CDR3 coding DNA: TGTGCCAGCAGCCACAGGGCCCACTACGAGCAGTACTTC.